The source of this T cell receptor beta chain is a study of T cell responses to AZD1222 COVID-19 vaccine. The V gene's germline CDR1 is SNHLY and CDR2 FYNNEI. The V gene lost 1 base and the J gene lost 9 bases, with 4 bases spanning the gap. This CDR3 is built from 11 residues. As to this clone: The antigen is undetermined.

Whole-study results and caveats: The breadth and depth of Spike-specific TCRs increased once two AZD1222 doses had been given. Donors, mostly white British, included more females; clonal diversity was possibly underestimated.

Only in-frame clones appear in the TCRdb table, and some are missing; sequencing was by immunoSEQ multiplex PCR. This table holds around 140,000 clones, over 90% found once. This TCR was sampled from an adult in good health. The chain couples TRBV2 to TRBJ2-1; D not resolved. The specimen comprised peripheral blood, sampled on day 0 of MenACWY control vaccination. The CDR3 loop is CASSEEPEQFF. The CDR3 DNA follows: TGTGCCAGCAGTGAAGAACCTGAGCAGTTCTTC.